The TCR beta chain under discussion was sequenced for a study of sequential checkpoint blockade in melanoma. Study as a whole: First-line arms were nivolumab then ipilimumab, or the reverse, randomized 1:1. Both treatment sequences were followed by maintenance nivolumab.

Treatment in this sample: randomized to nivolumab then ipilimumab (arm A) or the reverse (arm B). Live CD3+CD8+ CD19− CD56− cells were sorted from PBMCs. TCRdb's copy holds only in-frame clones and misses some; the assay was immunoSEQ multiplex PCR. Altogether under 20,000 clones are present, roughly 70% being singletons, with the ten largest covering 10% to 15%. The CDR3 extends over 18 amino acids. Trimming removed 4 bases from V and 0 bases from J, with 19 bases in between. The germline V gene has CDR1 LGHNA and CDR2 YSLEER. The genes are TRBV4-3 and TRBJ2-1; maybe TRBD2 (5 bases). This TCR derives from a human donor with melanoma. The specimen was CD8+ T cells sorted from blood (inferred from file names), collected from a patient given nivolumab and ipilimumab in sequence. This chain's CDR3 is CASSPDGLTVSSYNEQFF. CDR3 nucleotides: TGCGCCAGCAGCCCGGATGGACTTACCGTAAGCTCCTACAATGAGCAGTTCTTC.